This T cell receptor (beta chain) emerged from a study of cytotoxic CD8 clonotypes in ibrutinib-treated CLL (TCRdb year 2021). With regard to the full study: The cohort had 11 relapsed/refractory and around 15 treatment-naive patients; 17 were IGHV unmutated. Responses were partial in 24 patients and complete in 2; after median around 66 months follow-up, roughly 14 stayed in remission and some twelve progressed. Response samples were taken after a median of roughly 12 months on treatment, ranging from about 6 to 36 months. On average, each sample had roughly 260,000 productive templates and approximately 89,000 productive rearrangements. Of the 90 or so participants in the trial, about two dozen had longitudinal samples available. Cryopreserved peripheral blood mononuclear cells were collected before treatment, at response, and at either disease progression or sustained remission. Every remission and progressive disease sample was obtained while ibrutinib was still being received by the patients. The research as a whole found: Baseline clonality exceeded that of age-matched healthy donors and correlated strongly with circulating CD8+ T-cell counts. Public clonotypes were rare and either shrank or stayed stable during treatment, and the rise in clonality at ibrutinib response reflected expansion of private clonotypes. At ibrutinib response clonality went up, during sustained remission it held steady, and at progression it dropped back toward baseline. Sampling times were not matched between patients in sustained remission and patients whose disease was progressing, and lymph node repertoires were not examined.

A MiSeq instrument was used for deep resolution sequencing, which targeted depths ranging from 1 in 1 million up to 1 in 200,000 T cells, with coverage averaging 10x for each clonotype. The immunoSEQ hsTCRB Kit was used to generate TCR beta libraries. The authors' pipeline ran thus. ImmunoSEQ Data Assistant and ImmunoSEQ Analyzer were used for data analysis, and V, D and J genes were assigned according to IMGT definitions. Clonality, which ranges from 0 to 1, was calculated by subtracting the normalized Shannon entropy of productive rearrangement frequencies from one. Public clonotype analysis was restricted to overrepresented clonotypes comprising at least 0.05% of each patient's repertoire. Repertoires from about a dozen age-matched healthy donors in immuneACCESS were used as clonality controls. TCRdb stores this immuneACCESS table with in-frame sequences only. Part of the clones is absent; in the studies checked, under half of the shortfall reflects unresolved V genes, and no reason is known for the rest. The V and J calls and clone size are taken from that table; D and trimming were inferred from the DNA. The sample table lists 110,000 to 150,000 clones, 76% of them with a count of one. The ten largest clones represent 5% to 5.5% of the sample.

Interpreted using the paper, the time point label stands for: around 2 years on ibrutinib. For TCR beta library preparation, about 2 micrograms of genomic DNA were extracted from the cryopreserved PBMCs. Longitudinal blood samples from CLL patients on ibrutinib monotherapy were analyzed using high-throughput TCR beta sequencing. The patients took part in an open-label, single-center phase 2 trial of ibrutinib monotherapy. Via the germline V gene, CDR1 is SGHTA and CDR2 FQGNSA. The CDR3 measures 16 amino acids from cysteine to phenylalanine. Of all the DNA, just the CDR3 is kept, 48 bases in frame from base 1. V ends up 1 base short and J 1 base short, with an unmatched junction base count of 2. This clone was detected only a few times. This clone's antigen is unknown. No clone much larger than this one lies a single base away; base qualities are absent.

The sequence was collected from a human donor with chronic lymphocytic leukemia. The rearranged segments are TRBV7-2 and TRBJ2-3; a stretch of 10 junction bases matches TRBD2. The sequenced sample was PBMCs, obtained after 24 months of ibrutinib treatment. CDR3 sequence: CASSLGLAGGTDTQYF. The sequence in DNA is TGTGCCAGCAGCTTAGGGCTAGCGGGAGGCACAGATACGCAGTATTTT.